This T cell receptor (beta chain) was identified in a study of shared clonotypes between healthy human individuals (dated by TCRdb to about 2020). Background for the entire study: The cohort comprised two women and a few men aged 18 to 49 years. For each donor, CD4 naive and CD4 memory were each run on three plates, CD8 naive on two plates, and CD8 memory on one plate. Per donor, leukapheresis produced somewhere between about 0.94 and 9 billion PBMCs. Libraries were prepared and TCR repertoires were sequenced by different laboratories using diverse techniques, in order to increase sequencing depth and limit assay-specific biases. The study deeply sequenced blood TCR repertoires of several healthy adults to estimate repertoire size and the extent of clonotype sharing between individuals.

The CDR3, from cysteine to phenylalanine, totals 14 residues. The DNA shown is the 42-base CDR3, in frame from base 1. After removal of 7 bases from V and 1 base from J, the junction retains 6 bases not matched to a gene. Taken from the germline V gene, the CDR1 and CDR2 loops are SGHAT and FQNNGV. Using the deep immunoSEQ assay, TCR CDR3 regions were amplified from genomic DNA by multiplex PCR. Extracted genomic DNA from each cell subset was distributed evenly across all wells of several immunoSEQ 96-well plates, and each plate was treated as a replicate. For sorted subsets, each replicate PCR was loaded with around 200 ng genomic DNA, equivalent to approximately 27,000 T cell genomes. Purified libraries were quantified with a Qubit 3.0 fluorometer, sized on a Bioanalyzer 2100, and re-quantified with the KAPA Library Quantification kit. Every immunoSEQ 96-well plate was sequenced on a separate single-read 150-cycle Illumina NextSeq 550 flow cell. Processing in the source paper ran as follows. Because the immunoSEQ output held only junctional sequences and lacked quality scores, the filtering could not match the filtering applied to full-length reads. To assign V/J genes and CDR3, sequences were annotated using PyIR, a Python wrapper for IgBLAST v1.9, with IMGT germline references. Reads with weak V/J assignments (E-value above 1e-6), missing CDR3, stop codons, out-of-frame junctions, or ambiguous translated residues were removed. V3J clonotypes were defined as sequences sharing an identical inferred V gene, J gene, and CDR3 amino acid sequence. To compute the percentage overlap between repertoires, the number of shared unique clonotypes was divided by the size of the smaller repertoire. Richness of each repertoire was evaluated using RTK rarefaction, the Chao1 estimator, and Recon v2.1 estimates of unobserved clonotypes. OLGA was used to compute generation probabilities for all TCRbeta clonotypes that the gDNA method yielded from several donors. Not all clones reach the TCRdb copy of this immuneACCESS table, which keeps in-frame sequences only. Checked studies attribute under half of the gap to unresolved V genes and leave the rest unexplained. The V and J calls and the clone size are those of that table, but D and trimming were determined from the DNA. For this sample there are approximately 350,000 clones; approximately 79% appear just once. The ten largest clones represent about 9.4% of the sample.

Healthy HIV-negative adults with no recently reported acute infections or vaccinations were included as donors. Every donor was a Caucasian adult residing in Nashville, Tennessee, USA. CD4+ T cells were enriched by magnetic negative selection; naive cells were then positively selected on CD45RA, and the negative fraction formed the memory subset. Blood was collected by leukapheresis, and PBMCs were isolated by Ficoll-Histopaque density gradient centrifugation and then cryopreserved in liquid nitrogen vapor phase. Purity and quantity of every magnetically sorted T cell population were checked by analytical flow cytometry. From each sorted fraction, genomic DNA was isolated and quantified by UV absorbance on a Nanodrop 2000c. Turning to this clone: Its antigen is currently not known. Base qualities are not provided; no much larger clone lies one nucleotide away.

Overall results and qualifications from the work: Sampling was limited to blood, and TCR repertoires in tissue likely differ from TCR repertoires in blood. Sharing across a handful of donors was observed for approximately 5% of naive CD4, under 4% of naive CD8, about 2.3% of memory CD4, and roughly 0.4% of memory CD8 clonotypes. Pairwise subsampling indicated that sequencing depth was expected to affect the degree of clonotype sharing among donors. Incomplete sequencing was indicated by rarefaction of sorted-subset datasets, despite the large sequencing depth. Clonotypes shared by all four sorted-subset donors showed higher generation probabilities than non-shared clonotypes. The genetic and exposure-history diversity represented was limited by the small number of donors. Naive subsets generally had larger estimated clonotype richness than memory subsets.

The V gene is TRBV11-2 and the J gene is TRBJ2-5; TRBD1 agrees with 7 junctional bases. Sequencing input: memory CD4+ T cells sorted from blood. What this sample's cell subset or site label stands for: CD45RA-negative fraction. This clonotype was obtained from a man aged 25-45 years in good health. The nucleotide sequence is TGTGCCAGCACACAGGGGAAGGGCCAAGAGACCCAGTACTTC. Its coded protein is CASTQGKGQETQYF.